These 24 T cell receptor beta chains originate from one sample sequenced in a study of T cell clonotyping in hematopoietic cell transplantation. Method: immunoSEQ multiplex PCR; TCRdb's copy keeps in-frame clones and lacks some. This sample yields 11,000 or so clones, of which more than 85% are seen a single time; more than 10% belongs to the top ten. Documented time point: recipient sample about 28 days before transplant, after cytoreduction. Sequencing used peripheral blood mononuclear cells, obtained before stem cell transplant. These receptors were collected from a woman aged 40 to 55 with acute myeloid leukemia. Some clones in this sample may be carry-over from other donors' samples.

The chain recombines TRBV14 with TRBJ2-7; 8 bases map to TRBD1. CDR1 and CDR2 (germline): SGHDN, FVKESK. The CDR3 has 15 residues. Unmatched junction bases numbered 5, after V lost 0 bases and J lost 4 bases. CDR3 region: CASSQDGQGWYEQYF. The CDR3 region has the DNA TGTGCCAGCAGCCAAGACGGACAGGGTTGGTACGAGCAGTACTTC.

The CDR3 DNA reads TGTGCCAGCAGCGTAGGCTCTAGCGCCTACAATGAGCAGTTCTTC. Protein: CASSVGSSAYNEQFF. V and J are TRBV9 and TRBJ2-1; D possibly corresponds to TRBD2 (6 bases). V lost 0 bases and J lost 2, with 9 bases in between. CDR3 length equals 15 residues. The germline CDR1 and CDR2 sequences are SGDLS and YYNGEE.

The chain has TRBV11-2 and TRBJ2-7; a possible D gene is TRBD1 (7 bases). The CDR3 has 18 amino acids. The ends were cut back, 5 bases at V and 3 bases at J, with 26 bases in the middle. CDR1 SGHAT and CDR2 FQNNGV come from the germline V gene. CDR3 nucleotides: TGTGCCAGCAGCCCCGTTAATAGGGGGCGAGGGACTCGCTACGAGCAGTACTTC. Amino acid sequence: CASSPVNRGRGTRYEQYF.

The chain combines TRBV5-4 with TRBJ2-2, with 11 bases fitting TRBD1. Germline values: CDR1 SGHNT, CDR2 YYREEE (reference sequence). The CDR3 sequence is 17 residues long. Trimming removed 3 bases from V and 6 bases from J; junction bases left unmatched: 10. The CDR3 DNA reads TGTGCCAGCAGCTGGAACGGACAGGGGGCGCGTTCCGGGGAGCTGTTTTTT. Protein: CASSWNGQGARSGELFF.

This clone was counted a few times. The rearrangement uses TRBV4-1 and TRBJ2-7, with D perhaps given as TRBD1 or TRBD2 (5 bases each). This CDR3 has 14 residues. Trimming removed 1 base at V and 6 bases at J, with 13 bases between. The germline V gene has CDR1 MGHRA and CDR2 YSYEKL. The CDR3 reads CASSQGAPGAEQYF. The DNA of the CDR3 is TGCGCCAGCAGCCAAGGAGCCCCCGGGGCCGAGCAGTACTTC.

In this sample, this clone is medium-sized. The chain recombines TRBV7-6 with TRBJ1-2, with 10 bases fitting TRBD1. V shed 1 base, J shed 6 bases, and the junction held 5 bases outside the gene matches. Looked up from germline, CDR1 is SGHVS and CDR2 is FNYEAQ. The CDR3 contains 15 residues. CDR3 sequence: CASSLEETGGHGYTF. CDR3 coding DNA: TGTGCCAGCAGCTTAGAAGAGACAGGGGGCCATGGCTACACCTTC.

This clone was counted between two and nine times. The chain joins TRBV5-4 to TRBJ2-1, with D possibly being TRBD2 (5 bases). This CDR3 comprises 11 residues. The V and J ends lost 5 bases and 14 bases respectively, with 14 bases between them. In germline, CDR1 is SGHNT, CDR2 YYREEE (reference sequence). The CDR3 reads CASSKRPPEFF. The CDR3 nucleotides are TGTGCCAGCAGTAAGCGGCCCCCGGAGTTCTTC.

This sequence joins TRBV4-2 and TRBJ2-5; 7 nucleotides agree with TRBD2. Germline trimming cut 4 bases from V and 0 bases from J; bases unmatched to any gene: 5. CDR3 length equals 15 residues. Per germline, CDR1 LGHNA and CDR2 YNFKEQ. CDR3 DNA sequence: TGTGCCAGCAGCCTTCCCGGGGGGAACCAAGAGACCCAGTACTTC. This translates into CASSLPGGNQETQYF.

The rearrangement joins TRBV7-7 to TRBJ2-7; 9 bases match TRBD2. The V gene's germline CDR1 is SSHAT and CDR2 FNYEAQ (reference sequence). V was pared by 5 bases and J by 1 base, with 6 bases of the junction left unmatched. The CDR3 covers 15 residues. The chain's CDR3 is CASSPTSGPSYEQYF. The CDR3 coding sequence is TGTGCCAGCAGCCCGACTAGCGGTCCTTCCTACGAGCAGTACTTC.

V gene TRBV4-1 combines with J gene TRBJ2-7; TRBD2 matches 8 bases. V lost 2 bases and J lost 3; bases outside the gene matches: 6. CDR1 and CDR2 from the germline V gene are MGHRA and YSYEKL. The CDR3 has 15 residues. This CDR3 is CASSQSKLADYEQYF. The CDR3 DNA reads TGCGCCAGCAGCCAATCAAAACTAGCGGACTACGAGCAGTACTTC.

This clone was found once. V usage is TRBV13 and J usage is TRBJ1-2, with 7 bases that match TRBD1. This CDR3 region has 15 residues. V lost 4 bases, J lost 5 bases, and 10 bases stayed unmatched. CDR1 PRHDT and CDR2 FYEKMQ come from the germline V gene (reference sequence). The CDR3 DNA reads TGTGCCAGCAGCTCAGTGGGCGACAGGGATTATGGCTACACCTTC. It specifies CASSSVGDRDYGYTF.

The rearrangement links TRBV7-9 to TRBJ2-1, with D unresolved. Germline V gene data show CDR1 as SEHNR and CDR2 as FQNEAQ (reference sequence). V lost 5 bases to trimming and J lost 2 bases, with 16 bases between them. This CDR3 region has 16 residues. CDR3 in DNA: TGTGCCAGCAGCCGACTGGAAGGCGCCACCTACAATGAGCAGTTCTTC. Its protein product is CASSRLEGATYNEQFF. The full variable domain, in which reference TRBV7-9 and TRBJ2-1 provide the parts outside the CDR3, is DTGVSQNPRHKITKRGQNVTFRCDPISEHNRLYWYRQTLGQGPEFLTYFQNEAQLEKSRLLSDRFSAERPKGSFSTLEIQRTEQGDSAMYLCASSRLEGATYNEQFFGPGTRLTVL.

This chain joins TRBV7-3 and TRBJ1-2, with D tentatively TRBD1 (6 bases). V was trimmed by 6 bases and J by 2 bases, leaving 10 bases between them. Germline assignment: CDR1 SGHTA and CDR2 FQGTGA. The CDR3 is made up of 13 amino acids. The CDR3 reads CASRQGQNYGYTF. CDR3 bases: TGTGCCAGCAGGCAGGGGCAGAACTATGGCTACACCTTC.

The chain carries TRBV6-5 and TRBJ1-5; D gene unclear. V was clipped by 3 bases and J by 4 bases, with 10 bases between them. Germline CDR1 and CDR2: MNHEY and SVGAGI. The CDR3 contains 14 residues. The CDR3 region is CASSYSGGNQPQHF. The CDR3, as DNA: TGTGCCAGCAGTTATTCCGGTGGGAATCAGCCCCAGCATTTT.

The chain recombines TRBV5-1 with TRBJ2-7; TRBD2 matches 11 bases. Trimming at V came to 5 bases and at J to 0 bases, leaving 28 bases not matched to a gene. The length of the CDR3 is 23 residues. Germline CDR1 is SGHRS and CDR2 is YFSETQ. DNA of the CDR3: TGCGCCAGCAGTCTTAAACCCCAGCTGTCAGGCCGGGGGACTAGCGGACACTCCTACGAGCAGTACTTC. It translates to CASSLKPQLSGRGTSGHSYEQYF.

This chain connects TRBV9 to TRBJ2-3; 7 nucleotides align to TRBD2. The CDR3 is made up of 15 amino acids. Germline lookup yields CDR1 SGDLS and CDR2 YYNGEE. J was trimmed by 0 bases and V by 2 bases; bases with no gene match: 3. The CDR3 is CASSVFSGSTDTQYF. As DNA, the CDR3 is TGTGCCAGCAGCGTCTTTAGCGGGAGCACAGATACGCAGTATTTT.

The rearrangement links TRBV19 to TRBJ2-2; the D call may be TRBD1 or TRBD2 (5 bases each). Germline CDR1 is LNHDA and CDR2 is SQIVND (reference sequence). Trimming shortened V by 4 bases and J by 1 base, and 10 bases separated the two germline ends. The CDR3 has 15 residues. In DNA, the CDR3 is TGTGCCAGTAGTAGGGACCCCCTGAACACCGGGGAGCTGTTTTTT. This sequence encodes CASSRDPLNTGELFF.

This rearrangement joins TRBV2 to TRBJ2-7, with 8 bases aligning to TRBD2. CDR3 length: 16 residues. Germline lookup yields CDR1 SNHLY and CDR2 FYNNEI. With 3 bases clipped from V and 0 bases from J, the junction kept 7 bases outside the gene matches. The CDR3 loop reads CASSDAAGVLSYEQYF. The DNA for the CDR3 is TGTGCCAGCAGTGATGCAGCGGGAGTGCTCTCCTACGAGCAGTACTTC.

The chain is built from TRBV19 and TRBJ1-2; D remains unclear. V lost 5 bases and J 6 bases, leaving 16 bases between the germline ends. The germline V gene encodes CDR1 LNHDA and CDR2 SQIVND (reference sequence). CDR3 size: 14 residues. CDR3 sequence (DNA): TGTGCCAGTAGTCCTCCCATGGTGGCTCATGGCTACACCTTC. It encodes CASSPPMVAHGYTF.

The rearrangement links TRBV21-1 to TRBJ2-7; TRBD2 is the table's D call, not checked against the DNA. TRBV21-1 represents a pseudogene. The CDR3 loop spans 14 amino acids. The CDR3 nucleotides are TGTGCCAGCAGCAAAGGGGGAGGGTTTTACGAGCAGTACTTC. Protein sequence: CASSKGGGFYEQYF.

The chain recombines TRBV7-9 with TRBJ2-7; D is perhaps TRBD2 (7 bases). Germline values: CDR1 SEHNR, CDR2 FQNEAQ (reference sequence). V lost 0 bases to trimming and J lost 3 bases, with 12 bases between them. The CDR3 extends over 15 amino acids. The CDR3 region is CASSLAEGGGYEQYF. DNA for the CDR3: TGTGCCAGCAGCTTAGCGGAGGGGGGGGGCTACGAGCAGTACTTC.

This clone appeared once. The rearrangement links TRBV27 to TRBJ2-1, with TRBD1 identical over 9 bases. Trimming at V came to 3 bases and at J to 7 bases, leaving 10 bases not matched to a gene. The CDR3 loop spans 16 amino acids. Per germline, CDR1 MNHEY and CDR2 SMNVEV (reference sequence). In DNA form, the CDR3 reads TGTGCCAGCAGTTTGGAGGACAGGGGAACGTTTAATGAGCAGTTCTTC. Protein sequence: CASSLEDRGTFNEQFF.

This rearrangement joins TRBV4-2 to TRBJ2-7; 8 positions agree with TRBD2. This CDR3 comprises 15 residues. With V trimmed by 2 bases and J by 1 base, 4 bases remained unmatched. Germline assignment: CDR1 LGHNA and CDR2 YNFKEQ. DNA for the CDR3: TGTGCCAGCAGCCAAACCAGCGGGAGTTCCTACGAGCAGTACTTC. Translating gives CASSQTSGSSYEQYF.

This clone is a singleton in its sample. CDR3 residues: CACGTRETQYF. CDR3 sequence (DNA): TGTGCCTGCGGGACTCGAGAGACCCAGTACTTC. The rearrangement joins TRBV30 to TRBJ2-5, with D possibly matching TRBD2 (6 bases). The CDR3 is 11 residues long. Germline values: CDR1 GTSNPN, CDR2 SVGIG (reference sequence). Trimming took off 6 bases at V and 4 bases at J, with 9 bases between the two ends. Full variable domain (remainder filled in from reference TRBV30 and TRBJ2-5): SQTIHQWPATLVQPVGSPLSLECTVEGTSNPNLYWYRQAAGRGLQLLFYSVGIGQISSEVPQNLSASRPQDRQFILSSKKLLLSDSGFYLCACGTRETQYFGPGTRLLVL.